This T cell receptor beta chain was recorded in a study of blood T cell repertoires in COVID-19 (dated by TCRdb to between 2020 and 2021). Study-level background: The collaborator samples originated in the United States, Italy and Spain and spanned the acute and convalescent phases of COVID-19. The prospective study material was composed of cDNA or gDNA derived from T cells, B-cell-depleted T cells, or PBMCs. Subjects who had been exposed to COVID-19, were actively infected with it, or had recovered from it provided the deeply sampled blood TCRbeta repertoires that made up the dataset. The repertoires were made available in a free public database intended to serve as a resource for research on the immune response to SARS-CoV-2. The samples were drawn from the first 160 participants of the ongoing ImmuneRACE study and from over 950 subjects provided by 6 global collaborators. A de-identified subject ID, COVID-19 status, age in years and sex were almost always included in the sample metadata. HLA class I and class II types, where available, came from metadata supplied by the sample provider rather than from assay-based typing.

Participants in the prospective study were aged 18 to 89 years, lived in 20 to 30 United States geographic areas, and enrolled through a virtual design. In the prospective study, cohorts were assigned on the basis of participant-reported clinical history obtained from a screening survey and a study questionnaire. For ImmuneRACE Cohort 3, a participant was defined as recovered based on two consecutive negative NP/OP PCR tests, clearance by a healthcare professional, or resolution of symptoms. In the prospective study, whole blood, serum and a nasopharyngeal or oropharyngeal swab were collected from each participant by mobile phlebotomists. Additional blood draws and questionnaires over a 2-month period could optionally be provided by prospective study participants. Before DNA extraction, blood samples from the prospective study were shipped at room temperature or frozen. The germline V gene provides CDR1 SGHAT and CDR2 FQNNGV. V lost 2 bases and J lost 6 bases, and the count of bases not matched to a germline gene is 6. The cysteine opens and the phenylalanine closes a CDR3 of 15 amino acids. Only CDR3 DNA remains: 45 bases, in frame from the first base.

The immunoSEQ Assay, a bias-controlled multiplex PCR, was used to amplify TCRbeta CDR3 regions from genomic DNA. The paper's processing steps were these. Nucleated cell counts per sample were estimated from amplification of reference gene primers within the assay. To quantify the absolute abundance of each unique TCRbeta CDR3 rearrangement, sequence reads were collapsed and filtered. For each sample, productive Simpson clonality was calculated as the square root of Simpson's diversity index across productive rearrangements. The immuneACCESS repertoire file appears here via TCRdb, limited to in-frame rearrangements. These files lack a portion of the clones; in checked studies, under half of the deficit traces to unresolved V genes, and the cause of the others is not known. V and J calls plus clone size are reproduced from that table; the DNA served to infer D and trimming. This sample is represented by 390,000 or so clones; 80% to 90% of them were singletons. The ten largest clonotypes hold 0.95% to 1.1% of the sample.

Note on this clone: The target of this receptor is not known. Nothing much larger sits one base from this clone, and base qualities are not available.

The investigation overall reported the following: How much clinical and demographic metadata was included differed by source and by participant, and the metadata was provided uncurated.

The rearrangement combines TRBV11-2 with TRBJ2-1; 8 central bases correspond to TRBD1. The sequencing input was PBMCs or T cells enriched from blood (not recorded which). The TCR sequence derives from a man between 18 and 29 years old who had recovered from COVID-19. The CDR3 region reads CASSLTQGAVNEQFF. The DNA reads as follows: TGTGCCAGCAGCTTAACTCAGGGGGCGGTCAATGAGCAGTTCTTC.